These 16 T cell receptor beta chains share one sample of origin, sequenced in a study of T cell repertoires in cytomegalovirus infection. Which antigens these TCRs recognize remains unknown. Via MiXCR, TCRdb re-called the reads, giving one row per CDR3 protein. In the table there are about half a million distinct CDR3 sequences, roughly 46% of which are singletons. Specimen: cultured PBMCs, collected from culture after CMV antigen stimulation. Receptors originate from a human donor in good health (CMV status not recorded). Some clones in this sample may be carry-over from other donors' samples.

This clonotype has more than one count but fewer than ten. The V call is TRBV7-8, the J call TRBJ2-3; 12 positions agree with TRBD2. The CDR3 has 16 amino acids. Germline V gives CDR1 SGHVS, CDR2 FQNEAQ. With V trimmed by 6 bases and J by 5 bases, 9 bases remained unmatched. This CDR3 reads CASRRWTSGVGDTQYF. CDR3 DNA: TGTGCCAGCAGACGTTGGACTAGCGGGGTCGGAGATACGCAGTATTTT.

CDR3 region: CASSQLAGGVTQYF. CDR3 in DNA: TGTGCCAGCAGCCAACTAGCGGGGGGCGTTACGCAGTATTTT. The rearrangement joins TRBV7-2 to TRBJ2-3; 12 nucleotides line up with TRBD2. The germline V gene has CDR1 SGHTA and CDR2 FQGNSA. This CDR3 is built from 14 residues. The trim removed 5 bases at V and 8 bases at J, leaving 5 bases unmatched.

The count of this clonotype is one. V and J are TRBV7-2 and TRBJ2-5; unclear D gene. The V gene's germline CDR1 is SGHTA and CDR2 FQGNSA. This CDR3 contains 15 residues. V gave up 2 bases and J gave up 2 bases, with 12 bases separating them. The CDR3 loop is CASSLRANTQETQYF. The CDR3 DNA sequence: TGTGCCAGCAGCTTAAGGGCCAACACTCAAGAGACCCAGTACTTC.

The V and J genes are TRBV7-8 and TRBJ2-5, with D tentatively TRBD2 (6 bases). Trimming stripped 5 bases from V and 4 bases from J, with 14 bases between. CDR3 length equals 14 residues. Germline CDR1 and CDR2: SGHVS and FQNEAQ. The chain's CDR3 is CASSPRGNRETQYF. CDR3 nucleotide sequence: TGTGCCAGCAGCCCCCGGGGGAACCGAGAGACCCAGTACTTC.

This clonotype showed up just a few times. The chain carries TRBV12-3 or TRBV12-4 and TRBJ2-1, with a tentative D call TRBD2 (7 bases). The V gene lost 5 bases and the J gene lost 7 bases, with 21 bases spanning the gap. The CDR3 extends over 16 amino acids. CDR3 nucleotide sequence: TGTGCCAGCAGTCCTCTCGGGCGGGGGCCAGGGAATGAGCAGTTCTTC. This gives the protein CASSPLGRGPGNEQFF.

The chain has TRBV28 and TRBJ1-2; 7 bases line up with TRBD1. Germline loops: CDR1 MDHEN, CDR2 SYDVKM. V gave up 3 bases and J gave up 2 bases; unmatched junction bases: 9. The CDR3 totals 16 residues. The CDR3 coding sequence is TGTGCCAGCAGTTTGCCTAGACAGGGCGTGAACTATGGCTACACCTTC. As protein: CASSLPRQGVNYGYTF.

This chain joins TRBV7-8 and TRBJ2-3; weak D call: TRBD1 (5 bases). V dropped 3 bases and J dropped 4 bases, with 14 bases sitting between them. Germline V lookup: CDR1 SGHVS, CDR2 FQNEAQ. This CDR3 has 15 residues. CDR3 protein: CASSFGRVRADTQYF. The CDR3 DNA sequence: TGTGCCAGCAGCTTCGGCAGGGTGAGAGCAGATACGCAGTATTTT.

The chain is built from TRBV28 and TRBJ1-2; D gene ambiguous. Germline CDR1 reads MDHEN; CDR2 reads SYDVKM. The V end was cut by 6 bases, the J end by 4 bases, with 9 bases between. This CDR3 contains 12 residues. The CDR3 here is CASRPGGYGYTF. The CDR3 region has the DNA TGTGCCAGCAGGCCGGGAGGCTATGGCTACACCTTC.

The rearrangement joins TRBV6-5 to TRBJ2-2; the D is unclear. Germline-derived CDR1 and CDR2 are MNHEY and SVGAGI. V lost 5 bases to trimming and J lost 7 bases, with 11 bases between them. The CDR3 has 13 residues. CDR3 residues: CASSTPMRGELFF. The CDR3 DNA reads TGTGCCAGCAGTACCCCGATGCGCGGGGAGCTGTTTTTT.

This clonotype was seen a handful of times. CDR3 DNA sequence: TGTGCCAGCAGCTTAGCGGTTAGGGACTACGAGCAGTACTTC. This translates into CASSLAVRDYEQYF. The chain recombines TRBV7-9 with TRBJ2-7, with D hard to call. Trimming shortened V by 0 bases and J by 3 bases, and 9 bases separated the two germline ends. The CDR3 runs to 14 residues. The germline V gene has CDR1 SEHNR and CDR2 FQNEAQ (reference sequence).

CDR3 DNA: TGTGCCATCAGTGGACACCTCTCCTACGAGCAGTACTTC. It codes for CAISGHLSYEQYF. The V and J genes are TRBV10-3 and TRBJ2-7; D unresolved. V was trimmed by 4 bases and J by 0 bases, leaving 7 bases between them. The CDR3 covers 13 residues. Germline CDR1 is ENHRY and CDR2 is SYGVKD.

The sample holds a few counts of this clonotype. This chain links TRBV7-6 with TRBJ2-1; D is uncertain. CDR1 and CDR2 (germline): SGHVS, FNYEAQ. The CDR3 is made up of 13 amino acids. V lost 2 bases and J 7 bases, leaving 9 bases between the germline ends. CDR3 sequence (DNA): TGTGCCAGCAGCTTAAGTCTGACTAATGAGCAGTTCTTC. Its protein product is CASSLSLTNEQFF. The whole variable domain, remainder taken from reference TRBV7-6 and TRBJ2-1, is GAGVSQSPRYKVTKRGQDVALRCDPISGHVSLYWYRQALGQGPEFLTYFNYEAQQDKSGLPNDRFSAERPEGSISTLTIQRTEQRDSAMYRCASSLSLTNEQFFGPGTRLTVL.

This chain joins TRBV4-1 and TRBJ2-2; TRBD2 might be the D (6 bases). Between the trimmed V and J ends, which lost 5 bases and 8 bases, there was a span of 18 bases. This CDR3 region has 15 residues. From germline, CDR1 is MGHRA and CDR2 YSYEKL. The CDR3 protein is CASSRREHREGELFF. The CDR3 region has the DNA TGCGCCAGCAGCAGGCGGGAACATAGAGAAGGGGAGCTGTTTTTT.

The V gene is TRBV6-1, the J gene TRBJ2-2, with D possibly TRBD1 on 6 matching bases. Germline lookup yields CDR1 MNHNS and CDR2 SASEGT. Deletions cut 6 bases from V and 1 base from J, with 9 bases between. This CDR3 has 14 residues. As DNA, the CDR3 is TGTGCCAGCAGATGGGGACAGAACACCGGGGAGCTGTTTTTT. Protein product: CASRWGQNTGELFF.

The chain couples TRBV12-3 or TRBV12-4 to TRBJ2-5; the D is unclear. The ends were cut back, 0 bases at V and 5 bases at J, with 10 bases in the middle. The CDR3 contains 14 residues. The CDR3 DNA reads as TGTGCCAGCAGTTTAGCAGGGTATGCGGAGACCCAGTACTTC. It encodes CASSLAGYAETQYF.

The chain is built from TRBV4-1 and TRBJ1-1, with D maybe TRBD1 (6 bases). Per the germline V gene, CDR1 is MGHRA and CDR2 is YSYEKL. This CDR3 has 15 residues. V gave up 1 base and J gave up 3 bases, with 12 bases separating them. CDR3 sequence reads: CASSQGAYRDTEAFF. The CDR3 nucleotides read TGCGCCAGCAGCCAAGGAGCATACAGGGACACTGAAGCTTTCTTT.